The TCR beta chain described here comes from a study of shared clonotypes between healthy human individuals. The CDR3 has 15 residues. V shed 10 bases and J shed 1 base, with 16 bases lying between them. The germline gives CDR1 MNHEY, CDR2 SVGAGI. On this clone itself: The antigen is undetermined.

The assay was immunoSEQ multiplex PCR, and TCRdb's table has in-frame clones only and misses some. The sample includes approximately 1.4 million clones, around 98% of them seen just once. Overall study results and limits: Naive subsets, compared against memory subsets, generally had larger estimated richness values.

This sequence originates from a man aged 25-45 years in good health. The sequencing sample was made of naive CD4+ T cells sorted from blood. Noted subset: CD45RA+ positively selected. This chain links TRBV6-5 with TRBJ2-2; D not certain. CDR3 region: CATTRLDLNTGELFF. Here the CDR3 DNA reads TGTGCCACCACGCGTCTGGACCTGAACACCGGGGAGCTGTTTTTT.